A single sample gave rise to the 30 T cell receptor beta chains below, sequenced in a study of cytomegalovirus exposure and HLA in healthy donors. PCR primers comprised 60 Vbeta and 13 Jbeta primers. The protocol was immunoSEQ multiplex PCR, while the TCRdb copy is restricted to in-frame clones and leaves out a portion. In the table there are about 160,000 clones, roughly 78% of which are singletons. The sequenced sample was PBMCs. The source of these receptors is a man in his forties or fifties in good health and CMV-seropositive.

This sequence joins TRBV6-5 and TRBJ2-7; no firm D call. Trimming took off 0 bases at V and 6 bases at J, with 15 bases between the two ends. The CDR3 loop spans 15 amino acids. Germline V gives CDR1 MNHEY, CDR2 SVGAGI. CDR3 sequence reads: CASSYSIPSPSEQYF. The DNA for the CDR3 is TGTGCCAGCAGTTACTCGATACCCTCTCCCAGCGAGCAGTACTTC.

This clone was picked up one time. The chain uses TRBV7-2 and TRBJ2-1; 11 bases line up with TRBD2. Trimming took 4 bases from V and 7 from J; bases not matched to a gene: 15. Looked up from germline, CDR1 is SGHTA and CDR2 is FQGNSA. CDR3 length equals 18 residues. The CDR3 sequence is CASSSIGGPRTSGNEQFF. The CDR3 coding sequence is TGTGCCAGCAGCTCAATAGGGGGACCAAGGACTAGCGGGAATGAGCAGTTCTTC.

This sequence joins TRBV6-5 and TRBJ2-3, with a tentative D call TRBD1 (5 bases). CDR3 size: 13 residues. The V gene's germline CDR1 is MNHEY and CDR2 SVGAGI. Trimming took 5 bases from V and 6 from J, leaving 12 bases between them. The CDR3 DNA is TGTGCCAGCAGTCCGACAGTCGCGGATACGCAGTATTTT. Its translation is CASSPTVADTQYF.

The rearrangement uses TRBV19 and TRBJ2-1; 7 positions match TRBD2. This CDR3 is built from 16 residues. V shed 3 bases, J shed 8 bases, and the junction held 13 bases outside the gene matches. Germline-derived CDR1 and CDR2 are LNHDA and SQIVND (reference sequence). CDR3: CASSIWLADLRDEQFF. Written as DNA, the CDR3 is TGTGCCAGTAGTATCTGGCTAGCGGACCTAAGAGATGAGCAGTTCTTC.

The chain is built from TRBV18 and TRBJ1-6; 8 nucleotides align to TRBD1. This CDR3 comprises 16 residues. The V gene's germline CDR1 is KGHSH and CDR2 LQKENI. With V trimmed by 3 bases and J by 6 bases, 7 bases remained unmatched. CDR3 amino acids: CASSPRTGIGNSPLHF. The CDR3 nucleotides are TGTGCCAGCTCACCGCGGACAGGGATCGGTAATTCACCCCTCCACTTT.

The V call is TRBV19, the J call TRBJ1-6; 7 bases align to TRBD1. The CDR3 covers 17 residues. Germline trimming cut 6 bases from V and 4 bases from J; bases unmatched to any gene: 12. Germline V gene lookup returns CDR1 LNHDA and CDR2 SQIVND (reference sequence). CDR3 loop: CASRPGGQAVYNSPLHF. The CDR3 coding sequence is TGTGCCAGTAGACCCGGCGGACAGGCAGTATATAATTCACCCCTCCACTTT.

The CDR3 loop is CASSESPGGYNSPLHF. The CDR3 nucleotides read TGTGCCAGCAGTGAATCCCCAGGGGGTTATAATTCACCCCTCCACTTT. The V gene is TRBV25-1, the J gene TRBJ1-6; 7 positions agree with TRBD1. The CDR3 is 16 residues long. V dropped 1 base and J dropped 4; count of bases not matched to a gene: 4. Germline V gene lookup returns CDR1 MGHDK and CDR2 SYGVNS.

This chain links TRBV19 with TRBJ2-7; the D gene is possibly TRBD2 (6 bases). V was cut by 5 bases and J by 9 bases, with 23 bases left in between. Germline CDR1 LNHDA, CDR2 SQIVND (reference sequence). The length of the CDR3 is 15 residues. The CDR3 DNA reads TGTGCCAGTAGTGAGACAGCCTCGCGGGGCCGGGGGCAGTACTTC. Translation: CASSETASRGRGQYF.

A single count supports this clone. The chain couples TRBV13 to TRBJ1-1; TRBD1 aligns across 7 bases. Looked up from germline, CDR1 is PRHDT and CDR2 is FYEKMQ (reference sequence). This CDR3 is built from 13 residues. V dropped 7 bases and J dropped 5; count of bases not matched to a gene: 7. CDR3: CASNPGGWTEAFF. In nucleotides, the CDR3 is TGTGCCAGCAACCCAGGGGGGTGGACTGAAGCTTTCTTT.

This chain links TRBV2 with TRBJ2-1; TRBD2 matches at 14 bases. Germline values: CDR1 SNHLY, CDR2 FYNNEI. V lost 8 bases and J lost 15; bases outside the gene matches: 12. CDR3 length: 14 residues. The CDR3 DNA sequence: TGTGCCAGCGGCGTCCCGGGACTAGCGGGAGTGGGGTTCTTC. Its translation: CASGVPGLAGVGFF.

This rearrangement joins TRBV27 to TRBJ1-3; maybe TRBD1 (5 bases). Trimming took 5 bases from V and 4 from J, leaving 18 bases between them. Per germline, CDR1 MNHEY and CDR2 SMNVEV (reference sequence). This CDR3 is 16 amino acids long. The CDR3 here is CASSTAKQGKGNTIYF. The CDR3 DNA reads TGTGCCAGCAGTACTGCCAAGCAGGGAAAGGGAAACACCATATATTTT.

In this sample, this clone turned up once. This sequence joins TRBV6-1 and TRBJ1-6; D possibly corresponds to TRBD1 (6 bases). Germline V gene data show CDR1 as MNHNS and CDR2 as SASEGT. The V and J ends lost 3 bases and 4 bases respectively, with 10 bases between them. The CDR3 covers 15 residues. The CDR3, as DNA: TGTGCCAGCAGTGAGTTGGGGGCGTATAATTCACCCCTCCACTTT. It yields the protein CASSELGAYNSPLHF.

The CDR3 DNA reads as TGTGCCAGCAGTGAAGAGAATCAGAACGGGGAAAAACTGTTTTTT. Its protein is CASSEENQNGEKLFF. The rearrangement joins TRBV2 to TRBJ1-4, with D unresolved. This CDR3 has 15 residues. Germline lookup yields CDR1 SNHLY and CDR2 FYNNEI. The ends were cut back, 1 base at V and 8 bases at J, with 14 bases in the middle.

The chain links TRBV5-1 to TRBJ2-3, with D possibly being TRBD2 (6 bases). The germline V gene encodes CDR1 SGHRS and CDR2 YFSETQ. V lost 0 bases, J lost 4 bases, and 12 bases lay in between. CDR3 length equals 15 residues. The CDR3, as DNA: TGCGCCAGCAGCTTGGCGGGAGATGTGTCAGATACGCAGTATTTT. Amino acid sequence: CASSLAGDVSDTQYF. Together with reference TRBV5-1 and TRBJ2-3, the CDR3 gives the full variable domain: KAGVTQTPRYLIKTRGQQVTLSCSPISGHRSVSWYQQTPGQGLQFLFEYFSETQRNKGNFPGRFSGRQFSNSRSEMNVSTLELGDSALYLCASSLAGDVSDTQYFGPGTRLTVL.

In the case of this clone: Other DNA sequences of this sample code for an identical CDR3. The chain links TRBV29-1 to TRBJ2-5; 9 bases line up with TRBD2. V dropped 6 bases and J dropped 2; count of bases not matched to a gene: 10. Germline values: CDR1 SQVTM, CDR2 ANQGSEA. CDR3 length equals 15 residues. The CDR3 here is CSVGVGAGGQETQYF. CDR3 DNA: TGCAGCGTCGGGGTCGGGGCGGGAGGGCAAGAGACCCAGTACTTC.

The chain uses TRBV10-3 and TRBJ1-3, with TRBD1 matching over 7 bases. Trimming took 3 bases from V and 0 from J; bases not matched to a gene: 8. Per the germline V gene, CDR1 is ENHRY and CDR2 is SYGVKD. CDR3 length: 17 residues. The CDR3, as DNA: TGTGCCATCAGTGAAAGACAGGGACTCTTCTCTGGAAACACCATATATTTT. Its translation is CAISERQGLFSGNTIYF.

The chain joins TRBV27 to TRBJ2-7; D unclear. Trimming shortened V by 5 bases and J by 0 bases, and 14 bases separated the two germline ends. Germline V gives CDR1 MNHEY, CDR2 SMNVEV (reference sequence). The CDR3 length is 15 residues. Written as DNA, the CDR3 is TGTGCCAGCAGTAATACCGGGTCCCCCTCCTACGAGCAGTACTTC. It specifies CASSNTGSPSYEQYF.

The chain combines TRBV9 with TRBJ2-1; D perhaps matches TRBD2 (6 bases). V was clipped by 7 bases and J by 5 bases, with 22 bases between them. The CDR3 consists of 16 residues. Per germline, CDR1 SGDLS and CDR2 YYNGEE. The CDR3, as DNA: TGTGCCAGCCCGGCGATCGGGAGTTTGAGTGACAATGAGCAGTTCTTC. Encoded protein: CASPAIGSLSDNEQFF. Full variable domain (rest looked up from reference TRBV9 and TRBJ2-1): DSGVTQTPKHLITATGQRVTLRCSPRSGDLSVYWYQQSLDQGLQFLIQYYNGEERAKGNILERFSAQQFPDLHSELNLSSLELGDSALYFCASPAIGSLSDNEQFFGPGTRLTVL.

The chain has TRBV2 and TRBJ1-4, with a tentative D call TRBD1 (6 bases). The CDR3 has 17 amino acids. V lost 4 bases to trimming and J lost 0 bases, with 15 bases between them. Germline CDR1 is SNHLY and CDR2 is FYNNEI. The CDR3 is CASSVWGQPTTNEKLFF. The CDR3 DNA is TGTGCCAGCAGTGTTTGGGGGCAGCCGACAACTAATGAAAAACTGTTTTTT.

This clone occurred a few times. CDR3 DNA: TGTGCCAGCAGCCGTTTGACAGATACGCAGTATTTT. Translation: CASSRLTDTQYF. The chain uses TRBV11-2 and TRBJ2-3; no clear D. With 5 bases removed from V and 3 bases from J, the gap between germline ends came to 6 bases. This CDR3 region has 12 residues. The V gene's germline CDR1 is SGHAT and CDR2 FQNNGV.

This sequence joins TRBV27 and TRBJ2-1; D is perhaps TRBD2 (6 bases). The germline V and J ends were trimmed by 5 bases and 0 bases, with 8 bases remaining between them. The CDR3 is 14 residues long. Germline V CDR1 and CDR2: MNHEY, SMNVEV (reference sequence). Written as DNA, the CDR3 is TGTGCCAGCAGTCCGACTAGCTCCTACAATGAGCAGTTCTTC. This sequence encodes CASSPTSSYNEQFF.

The V call is TRBV6-1, the J call TRBJ2-7; 9 bases match TRBD1. The germline V gene encodes CDR1 MNHNS and CDR2 SASEGT. There are 13 residues in the CDR3. Trimming removed 7 bases from V and 7 bases from J; junction bases left unmatched: 8. The CDR3: CASTSGTGKEQYF. DNA of the CDR3: TGTGCCAGCACCTCCGGGACAGGGAAAGAGCAGTACTTC.

V gene TRBV5-1 combines with J gene TRBJ1-1; possibly TRBD1 for D (6 bases). Germline V gene lookup returns CDR1 SGHRS and CDR2 YFSETQ. V lost 1 base, J lost 3 bases, and 10 bases lay in between. The CDR3 is made up of 14 amino acids. The DNA for the CDR3 is TGCGCCAGCAGCTTGTCAGGGGCCTACACTGAAGCTTTCTTT. Its protein is CASSLSGAYTEAFF.

In this sample, this clone turned up once. The gene calls are TRBV5-4 and TRBJ2-7, with D tentatively TRBD1 (5 bases). This CDR3 region has 15 residues. In germline, CDR1 is SGHNT, CDR2 YYREEE (reference sequence). V lost 0 bases and J lost 0, with 10 bases in between. The CDR3 nucleotides read TGTGCCAGCAGCTTGGGGGGCGGAATCTCCTACGAGCAGTACTTC. This encodes CASSLGGGISYEQYF.

The genes are TRBV29-1 and TRBJ1-2; perhaps TRBD1 as D (6 bases). V was clipped by 4 bases and J by 5 bases, with 14 bases between them. Germline-derived CDR1 and CDR2 are SQVTM and ANQGSEA. The CDR3 spans 13 residues. CDR3 region: CSVGQDVGYGYTF. The CDR3 nucleotides are TGCAGCGTTGGACAGGACGTAGGTTATGGCTACACCTTC.

The CDR3 DNA follows: TGTGCTAGTGGTTTGCAGGGGAAGGGATACAATGAGCAGTTCTTC. Protein sequence: CASGLQGKGYNEQFF. The chain combines TRBV12-5 with TRBJ2-1; D might be TRBD1 (6 bases). CDR3 length: 15 amino acids. V gave up 2 bases and J gave up 4 bases, with 12 bases separating them. Germline CDR1 LGHNT, CDR2 FRNRAP.

The V gene is TRBV28, the J gene TRBJ2-7; 7 positions match TRBD1. This CDR3 region has 16 residues. Germline values: CDR1 MDHEN, CDR2 SYDVKM. V lost 5 bases, J lost 2 bases, and 12 bases stayed unmatched. The CDR3 DNA is TGTGCCAGCAGTCCTTGGATCGACAGGGACACCTACGAGCAGTACTTC. Its protein is CASSPWIDRDTYEQYF.

This rearrangement joins TRBV19 to TRBJ1-3; TRBD1 is a possible D gene (5 bases). The CDR3 sequence is 14 residues long. V was trimmed by 11 bases and J by 0 bases, leaving 14 bases between them. Germline assignment: CDR1 LNHDA and CDR2 SQIVND (reference sequence). CDR3 nucleotides: TGTGCCTCGGAGCGGGGCTACTCTGGAAACACCATATATTTT. This encodes CASERGYSGNTIYF.

The chain is built from TRBV4-1 and TRBJ2-5; possibly TRBD1 for D (6 bases). Germline V gene lookup returns CDR1 MGHRA and CDR2 YSYEKL. The ends were cut back, 4 bases at V and 0 bases at J, with 12 bases in the middle. The CDR3 is made up of 15 amino acids. The CDR3, as DNA: TGCGCCAGCAGCCCAAGACAGGCTAACCAAGAGACCCAGTACTTC. Translation gives CASSPRQANQETQYF.

The CDR3: CASSQQGASTDTQYF. DNA for the CDR3: TGCGCCAGCAGCCAGCAGGGGGCTAGCACAGATACGCAGTATTTT. The rearrangement links TRBV5-1 to TRBJ2-3; 8 bases are a match to TRBD1. Germline V gene sequence: CDR1 SGHRS, CDR2 YFSETQ. Trimming took 4 bases from V and 0 from J; bases not matched to a gene: 4. The CDR3 sequence is 15 residues long. The full variable domain, completed using reference TRBV5-1 and TRBJ2-3, is KAGVTQTPRYLIKTRGQQVTLSCSPISGHRSVSWYQQTPGQGLQFLFEYFSETQRNKGNFPGRFSGRQFSNSRSEMNVSTLELGDSALYLCASSQQGASTDTQYFGPGTRLTVL.